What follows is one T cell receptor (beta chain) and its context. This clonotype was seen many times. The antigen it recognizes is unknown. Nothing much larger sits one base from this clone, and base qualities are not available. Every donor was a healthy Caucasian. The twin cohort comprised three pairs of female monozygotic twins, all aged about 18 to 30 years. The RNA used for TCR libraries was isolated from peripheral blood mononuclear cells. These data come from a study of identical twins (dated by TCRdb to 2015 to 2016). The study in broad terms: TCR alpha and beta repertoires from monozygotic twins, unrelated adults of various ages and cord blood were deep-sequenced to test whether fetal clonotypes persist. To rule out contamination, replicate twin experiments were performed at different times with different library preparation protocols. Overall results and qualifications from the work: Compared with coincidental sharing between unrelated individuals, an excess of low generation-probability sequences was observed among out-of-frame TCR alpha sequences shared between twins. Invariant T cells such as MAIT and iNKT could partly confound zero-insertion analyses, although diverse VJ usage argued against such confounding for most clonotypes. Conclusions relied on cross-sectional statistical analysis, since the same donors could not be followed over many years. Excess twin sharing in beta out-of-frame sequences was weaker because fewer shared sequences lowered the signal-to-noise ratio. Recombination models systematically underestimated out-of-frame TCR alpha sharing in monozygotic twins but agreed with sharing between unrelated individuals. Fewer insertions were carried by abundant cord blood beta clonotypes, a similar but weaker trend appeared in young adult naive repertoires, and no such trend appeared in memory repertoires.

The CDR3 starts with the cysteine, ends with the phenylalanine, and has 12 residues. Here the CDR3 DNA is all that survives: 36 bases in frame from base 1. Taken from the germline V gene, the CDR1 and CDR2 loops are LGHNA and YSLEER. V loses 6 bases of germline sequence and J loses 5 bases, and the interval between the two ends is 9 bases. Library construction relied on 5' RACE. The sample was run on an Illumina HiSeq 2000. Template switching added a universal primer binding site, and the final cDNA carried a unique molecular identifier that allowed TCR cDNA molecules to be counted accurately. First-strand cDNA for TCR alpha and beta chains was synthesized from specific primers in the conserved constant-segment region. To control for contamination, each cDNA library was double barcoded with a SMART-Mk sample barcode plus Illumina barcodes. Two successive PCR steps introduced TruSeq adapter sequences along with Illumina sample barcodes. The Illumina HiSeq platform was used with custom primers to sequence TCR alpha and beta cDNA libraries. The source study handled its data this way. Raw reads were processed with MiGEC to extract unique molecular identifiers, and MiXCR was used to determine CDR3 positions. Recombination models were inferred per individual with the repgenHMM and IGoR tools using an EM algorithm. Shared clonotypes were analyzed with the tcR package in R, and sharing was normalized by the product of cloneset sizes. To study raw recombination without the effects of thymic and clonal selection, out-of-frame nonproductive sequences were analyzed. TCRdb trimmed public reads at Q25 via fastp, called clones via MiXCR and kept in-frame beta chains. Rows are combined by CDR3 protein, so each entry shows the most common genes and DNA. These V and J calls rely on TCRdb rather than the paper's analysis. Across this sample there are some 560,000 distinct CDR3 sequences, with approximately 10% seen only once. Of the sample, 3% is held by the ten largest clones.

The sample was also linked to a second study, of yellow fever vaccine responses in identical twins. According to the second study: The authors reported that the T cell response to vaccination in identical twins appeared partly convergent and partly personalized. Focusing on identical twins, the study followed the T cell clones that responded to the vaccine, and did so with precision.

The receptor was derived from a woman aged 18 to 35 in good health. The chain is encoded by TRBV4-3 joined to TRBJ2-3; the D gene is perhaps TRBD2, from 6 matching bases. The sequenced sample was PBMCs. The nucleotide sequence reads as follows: TGCGCCAGCAGTGTTAGCGGAGATACGCAGTATTTT. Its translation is CASSVSGDTQYF.